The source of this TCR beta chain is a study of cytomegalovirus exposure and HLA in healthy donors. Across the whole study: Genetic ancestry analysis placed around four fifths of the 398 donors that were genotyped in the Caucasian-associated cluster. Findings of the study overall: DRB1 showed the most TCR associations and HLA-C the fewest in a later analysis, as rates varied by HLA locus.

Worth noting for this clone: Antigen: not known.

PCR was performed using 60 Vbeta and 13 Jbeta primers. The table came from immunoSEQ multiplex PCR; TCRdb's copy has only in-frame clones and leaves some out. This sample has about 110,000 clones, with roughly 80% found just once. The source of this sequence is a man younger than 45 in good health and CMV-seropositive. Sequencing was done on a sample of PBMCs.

The DNA for the CDR3 is TGTGCCAGCAGCGCCCGACTAGCGGGGGTGTATGAGCAGTTCTTC. Protein: CASSARLAGVYEQFF. The chain uses TRBV5-8 and TRBJ2-1; 12 bases align to TRBD2. This CDR3 has 15 amino acids. Unmatched junction bases numbered 7, after V lost 4 bases and J lost 8 bases. Per the germline V gene, CDR1 is SGHTS and CDR2 is YDEGEE.